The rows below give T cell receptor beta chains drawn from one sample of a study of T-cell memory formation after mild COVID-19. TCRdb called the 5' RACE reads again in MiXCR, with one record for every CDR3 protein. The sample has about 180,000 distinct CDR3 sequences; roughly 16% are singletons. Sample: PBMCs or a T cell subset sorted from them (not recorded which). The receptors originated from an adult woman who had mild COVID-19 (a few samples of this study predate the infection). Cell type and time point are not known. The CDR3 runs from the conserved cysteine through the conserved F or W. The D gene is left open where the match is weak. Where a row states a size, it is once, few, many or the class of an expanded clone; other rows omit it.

TGTGCCACCAGTGATTGGAGGGGTGGAGAGCAGTACTTC	CATSDWRGGEQYF	TRBJ2-7	NA	TRBV24-1	NA
TGTGCCAGCAGGCTGACAGAAAACTACTACAATGAGCAGTTCTTC	CASRLTENYYNEQFF	TRBJ2-1	NA	TRBV21-1	NA
TGTGCCAGCAGGCCGGGACTAGCGGGCAATGAGCAGTTCTTC	CASRPGLAGNEQFF	TRBJ2-1	many	TRBV12-3/TRBV12-4	TRBD2
TGTGCCAGCAGCTTAGATGGGGGATTAAGCTCCTACGAGCAGTACTTC	CASSLDGGLSSYEQYF	TRBJ2-7	few	TRBV7-9	NA
TGTGCCAGCAGTCCAGGTGGTTTTGGGAACACTGAAGCTTTCTTT	CASSPGGFGNTEAFF	TRBJ1-1	few	TRBV12-3/TRBV12-4	NA
TGTGCCAGCAGCAACCGCAGGGGGCGGGAGATTAATGAGCAGTTCTTC	CASSNRRGREINEQFF	TRBJ2-1	few	TRBV7-8	NA
TGTGCCAGCAGCCAGGAAGCCGGGACTGGCGGGACCGGGGAGCTGTTTTTT	CASSQEAGTGGTGELFF	TRBJ2-2	NA	TRBV4-2	NA
TGTGCCAGCAGCTTAGGGGGGAGAGGGCGGCCTGGCTCCTACAATGAGCAGTTCTTC	CASSLGGRGRPGSYNEQFF	TRBJ2-1	few	TRBV7-8	NA
TGTGCCAGCAGCCAAGAAGGAATTGCGGGAACTAGCGGGATGGGAGATACGCAGTATTTT	CASSQEGIAGTSGMGDTQYF	TRBJ2-3	NA	TRBV4-2	TRBD2
TGTGCCAGCAGTTCCAATTCTTTGGAAGCTTTCTTT	CASSSNSLEAFF	TRBJ1-1	few	TRBV12-3/TRBV12-4	NA
TGTGCCATCAGTGACGATCGGGATGGCTACACCTTC	CAISDDRDGYTF	TRBJ1-2	few	TRBV10-3	NA
TGTGCCACCAGCAGAGTAGGAACCGGGGAGCTGTTTTTT	CATSRVGTGELFF	TRBJ2-2	few	TRBV15	NA
TGTGCCAGCAGTTACACGGCGGGAGGGCCAGGGTCCTACGAGCAGTACTTC	CASSYTAGGPGSYEQYF	TRBJ2-7	few	TRBV6-6	TRBD2
TGCAGTGCTAGATCCGGACAGGGGGCTTACGAGCAGTACTTC	CSARSGQGAYEQYF	TRBJ2-7	few	TRBV20-1	TRBD1
TGTGCCAGCAGTCCAACGGGGCCAAACAATGAGCAGTTCTTC	CASSPTGPNNEQFF	TRBJ2-1	NA	TRBV12-3/TRBV12-4	NA
TGTGCCACCAGTGATTCCTTCCCAGGGGGCCGGGAGACCCAGTACTTC	CATSDSFPGGRETQYF	TRBJ2-5	few	TRBV24-1	TRBD1
TGTGCCAGCAGCTTAGTAGGCGGGGCTCATGGGGCCAACGTCCTGACTTTC	CASSLVGGAHGANVLTF	TRBJ2-6	few	TRBV7-2	NA
TGTGCCAGCAACAGGGGGCAAAACTATGGCTACACCTTC	CASNRGQNYGYTF	TRBJ1-2	NA	TRBV6-6	TRBD1
TGTGCCAGCTCACCAATGAGCGGGAGGGCCAAAGATACGCAGTATTTT	CASSPMSGRAKDTQYF	TRBJ2-3	NA	TRBV18	TRBD2
TGTGCCAGCGCGTGGACAGGGGGAGACTATGGCTACACCTTC	CASAWTGGDYGYTF	TRBJ1-2	NA	TRBV6-2/TRBV6-3	TRBD1
TGCAGTGCTAGAGAAGACACTAGCGGAGCGTACAATGAGCAGTTCTTC	CSAREDTSGAYNEQFF	TRBJ2-1	few	TRBV20-1	TRBD2
TGTGCCAGCAGCCAAACGGGAGGAACTAAACACAATGAGCAGTTCTTC	CASSQTGGTKHNEQFF	TRBJ2-1	few	TRBV7-3	TRBD2
TGTGCCAGCATCCCCCCGTGGCGGGGGAACACCGGGGAGCTGTTTTTT	CASIPPWRGNTGELFF	TRBJ2-2	few	TRBV12-3/TRBV12-4	NA
TGTGCCAGCAGCCTCACAGAAGGGCTAGCGGTCTCCTACAATGAGCAGTTCTTC	CASSLTEGLAVSYNEQFF	TRBJ2-1	NA	TRBV12-3/TRBV12-4	TRBD2
TGTGCCAGCAGTTTCCTCCCCCCGGGCCGAGTTTATGGCTACACCTTC	CASSFLPPGRVYGYTF	TRBJ1-2	NA	TRBV27	NA
TGTGCCAGCAGCCTAAAATCCCCGGGCCCAGGTGAGCAGTTCTTC	CASSLKSPGPGEQFF	TRBJ2-1	NA	TRBV7-8	NA
TGTGCCTGGGAACCTTTCTCTGGAAACACCATATATTTT	CAWEPFSGNTIYF	TRBJ1-3	NA	TRBV30	NA
TGTGCCAGCAGTTTAGGACCCACTGAAGCTTTCTTT	CASSLGPTEAFF	TRBJ1-1	few	TRBV12-3/TRBV12-4	NA
TGCAGCTCCCAGGGACAGGGAAACACTGAAGCTTTCTTT	CSSQGQGNTEAFF	TRBJ1-1	NA	TRBV29-1	TRBD1